This TCR beta chain was captured in a study of identical twins. General observations from the study: Reduced insertions were recorded for abundant cord blood beta clonotypes, with no such pattern in memory repertoires. For out-of-frame beta sequences, excess twin sharing was weaker.

Template switching added a universal primer binding site, and final cDNA carried unique molecular identifiers. A single record per CDR3 protein comes from TCRdb applying MiXCR to the 5' RACE reads. The data contain a few hundred thousand distinct CDR3 sequences, more than 9% of them singletons. About this clonotype: The antigen is not known.

CDR1 and CDR2 from the germline V gene are SGHRS and YFSETQ. This CDR3 is built from 11 residues. V dropped 7 bases and J dropped 7 bases, with 9 bases sitting between them. These same records also appear under a second study, on yellow fever vaccine responses in identical twins. From that paper: Reportedly, twins' vaccine T cell responses looked partly convergent and partly personalized.

This clonotype originated in a woman between 18 and 30 years old in good health. V gene TRBV5-1 combines with J gene TRBJ2-1; D ambiguous. Sequenced: PBMCs. The CDR3 nucleotides read TGCGCCAGCTCCTCGTGGAATGAGCAGTTCTTC. It is translated as CASSSWNEQFF.